This TCR beta chain comes out of a study of Ad26.COV2.S vaccination and SARS-CoV-2 variants. The length of the CDR3 is 12 residues. Germline V gene data show CDR1 as LGHDT and CDR2 as YNNKEL (reference sequence). The V end was cut by 4 bases, the J end by 8 bases, with 9 bases between. On this clone itself: Its antigen remains unknown.

Sequenced by immunoSEQ multiplex PCR; TCRdb stores in-frame clones only, minus some. The repertoire has over 85,000 clones, less than 85% of them found once; the top ten carry 15% to 20%. Whole-study results and caveats: Reported post-vaccination CD8+ and CD4+ T cell responses to spike showed substantial breadth. Breadth and depth estimates from TCRs may understate total T cell responses.

This receptor was taken from a human donor who had recovered from COVID-19. Sequences were derived from peripheral blood, sampled after recovery from COVID-19. The V gene is TRBV3-1 (or the pseudogene TRBV3-2), the J gene TRBJ1-3, with unresolved D. The CDR3 sequence is CASSPNRHTIYF. DNA of the CDR3: TGTGCCAGCAGCCCGAATCGCCACACCATATATTTT.